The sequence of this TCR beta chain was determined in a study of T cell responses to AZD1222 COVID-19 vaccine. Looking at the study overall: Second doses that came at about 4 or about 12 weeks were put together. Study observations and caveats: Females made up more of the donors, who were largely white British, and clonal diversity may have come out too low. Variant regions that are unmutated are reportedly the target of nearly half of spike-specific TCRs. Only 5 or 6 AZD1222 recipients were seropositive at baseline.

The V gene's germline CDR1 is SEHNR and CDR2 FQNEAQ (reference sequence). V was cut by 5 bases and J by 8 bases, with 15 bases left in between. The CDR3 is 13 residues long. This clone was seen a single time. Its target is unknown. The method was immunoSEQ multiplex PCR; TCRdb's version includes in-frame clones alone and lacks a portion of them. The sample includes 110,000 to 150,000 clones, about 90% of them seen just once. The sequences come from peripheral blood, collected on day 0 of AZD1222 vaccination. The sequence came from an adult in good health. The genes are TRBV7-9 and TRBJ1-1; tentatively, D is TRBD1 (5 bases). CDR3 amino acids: CASSALTGTEAFF. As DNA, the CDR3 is TGTGCCAGCAGCGCGCTAACCGGGACCGAAGCTTTCTTT.